The next 25 T cell receptor beta chains were all read from a single sample in a study of cytomegalovirus exposure and HLA in healthy donors. The PCR had 60 Vbeta and 13 Jbeta primers. TCRdb's table, derived via immunoSEQ multiplex PCR, lists solely in-frame clones and lacks some. This sample has about 140,000 clones, with 80% found just once. Sample: PBMCs. The receptors derive from a man aged 25-45 years in good health and CMV-seronegative.

The J gene is TRBJ1-3, the V gene TRBV7-9, with D unresolved. V lost 1 base, J lost 0 bases, and 7 bases lay in between. CDR1 and CDR2 from the germline V gene are SEHNR and FQNEAQ (reference sequence). CDR3 length: 15 amino acids. CDR3 nucleotide sequence: TGTGCCAGCAGCTTAGTTGCACTCTCTGGAAACACCATATATTTT. Its protein product is CASSLVALSGNTIYF.

This clone was seen just once. V usage is TRBV29-1 and J usage is TRBJ1-4, with TRBD1 as a possible D gene (5 bases). The CDR3 has 14 amino acids. The germline gives CDR1 SQVTM, CDR2 ANQGSEA. Trimming removed 0 bases at V and 7 bases at J, with 12 bases between. CDR3 region: CSVEDRGLGEKLFF. In DNA, the CDR3 is TGCAGCGTTGAAGATAGGGGTCTGGGTGAAAAACTGTTTTTT. The complete variable domain, with remaining parts taken from reference TRBV29-1 and TRBJ1-4, reads SAVISQKPSRDICQRGTSLTIQCQVDSQVTMMFWYRQQPGQSLTLIATANQGSEATYESGFVIDKFPISRPNLTFSTLTVSNMSPEDSSIYLCSVEDRGLGEKLFFGSGTQLSVL.

This clone was observed a few times. V usage is TRBV2 and J usage is TRBJ1-1; 8 nucleotides line up with TRBD1. J was trimmed by 1 base and V by 6 bases; bases with no gene match: 4. The CDR3 contains 14 residues. The germline CDR1 and CDR2 sequences are SNHLY and FYNNEI. CDR3 in amino acids: CASRLTGANTEAFF. The CDR3 nucleotides read TGTGCCAGCAGGCTGACAGGGGCGAACACTGAAGCTTTCTTT.

The chain joins TRBV18 to TRBJ2-2, with 8 bases matching TRBD1. The trim removed 3 bases at V and 2 bases at J, leaving 5 bases unmatched. Germline V gene lookup returns CDR1 KGHSH and CDR2 LQKENI. The CDR3 is made up of 16 amino acids. The chain's CDR3 is CASSPGTGLNTGELFF. In nucleotides, the CDR3 is TGTGCCAGCTCACCTGGGACAGGCCTTAACACCGGGGAGCTGTTTTTT.

The CDR3 loop is CASSLATTAVYGYTF. CDR3 nucleotide sequence: TGTGCCAGCAGCTTAGCCACCACGGCGGTCTATGGCTACACCTTC. This rearrangement joins TRBV11-2 to TRBJ1-2; D uncertain. The CDR3 contains 15 residues. The germline V gene has CDR1 SGHAT and CDR2 FQNNGV. V was pared by 1 base and J by 4 bases, with 13 bases between. Full variable domain (missing parts from reference TRBV11-2 and TRBJ1-2): EAGVAQSPRYKIIEKRQSVAFWCNPISGHATLYWYQQILGQGPKLLIQFQNNGVVDDSQLPKDRFSAERLKGVDSTLKIQPAKLEDSAVYLCASSLATTAVYGYTFGSGTRLTVV.

CDR3: CASSTTTDTQYF. CDR3 nucleotides: TGTGCCAGCAGCACAACGACAGATACGCAGTATTTT. This chain uses TRBV9 with TRBJ2-3; D not certain. The CDR3 runs to 12 residues. Trimming pared 4 bases from V and 3 bases from J, leaving 6 bases between. Germline-derived CDR1 and CDR2 are SGDLS and YYNGEE. The whole variable domain, filled in from reference TRBV9 and TRBJ2-3, reads DSGVTQTPKHLITATGQRVTLRCSPRSGDLSVYWYQQSLDQGLQFLIQYYNGEERAKGNILERFSAQQFPDLHSELNLSSLELGDSALYFCASSTTTDTQYFGPGTRLTVL.

CDR3 DNA sequence: TGTGCCAGCAGCTCATCCAGCTCCTACAATGAGCAGTTCTTC. Amino acids: CASSSSSSYNEQFF. The rearrangement joins TRBV7-2 to TRBJ2-1, with unresolved D. Germline CDR1 is SGHTA and CDR2 is FQGNSA. The CDR3 runs 14 residues. Trimming took 4 bases from V and 0 from J, leaving 7 bases between them. Drawing the rest from reference TRBV7-2 and TRBJ2-1, the complete variable domain is GAGVSQSPSNKVTEKGKDVELRCDPISGHTALYWYRQSLGQGLEFLIYFQGNSAPDKSGLPSDRFSAERTGGSVSTLTIQRTQQEDSAVYLCASSSSSSYNEQFFGPGTRLTVL.

The chain links TRBV18 to TRBJ1-5; tentatively, D is TRBD1 (6 bases). Germline V lookup: CDR1 KGHSH, CDR2 LQKENI. The CDR3 is made up of 15 amino acids. V dropped 3 bases and J dropped 7 bases, with 16 bases sitting between them. DNA of the CDR3: TGTGCCAGCTCACCCTTACAGGGTGACGGGCAGCCCCAGCATTTT. It encodes CASSPLQGDGQPQHF.

V and J are TRBV27 and TRBJ2-7; 8 bases align to TRBD1. Trimming cost V 7 bases and J 3 bases; bases outside gene matches: 11. This CDR3 has 15 residues. Per germline, CDR1 MNHEY and CDR2 SMNVEV (reference sequence). CDR3 region: CASTQSGTGRYEQYF. CDR3 DNA: TGTGCCAGCACTCAATCCGGGACAGGACGCTACGAGCAGTACTTC.

The chain has TRBV7-2 and TRBJ1-5; weak D call: TRBD1 (5 bases). V was shortened by 4 bases and J by 2 bases, with 18 bases between the two germline ends. This CDR3 has 17 amino acids. Germline values: CDR1 SGHTA, CDR2 FQGNSA. CDR3 DNA sequence: TGTGCCAGCAGCTCCCCCGGGGGGGTGCGGGGCAATCAGCCCCAGCATTTT. Protein product: CASSSPGGVRGNQPQHF.

The rearrangement joins TRBV2 to TRBJ1-2, with a weak D call TRBD1 (6 bases). From germline, CDR1 is SNHLY and CDR2 FYNNEI. This CDR3 region has 14 residues. Deletions cut 6 bases from V and 1 base from J, with 12 bases between. CDR3 in DNA: TGTGCCAGCAGCCGTCAGGGGAATAACTATGGCTACACCTTC. Translated: CASSRQGNNYGYTF. Supplemented by reference TRBV2 and TRBJ1-2, the full variable domain reads EPEVTQTPSHQVTQMGQEVILRCVPISNHLYFYWYRQILGQKVEFLVSFYNNEISEKSEIFDDQFSVERPDGSNFTLKIRSTKLEDSAMYFCASSRQGNNYGYTFGSGTRLTVV.

The chain is built from TRBV2 and TRBJ2-1; 7 bases are a match to TRBD1. Germline-derived CDR1 and CDR2 are SNHLY and FYNNEI. CDR3 length equals 17 residues. J lost 2 bases, V lost 3 bases, and 10 bases had no gene match. CDR3 DNA: TGTGCCAGCAGTGATACCCTTACAGGGGTGACCTACAATGAGCAGTTCTTC. Its translation is CASSDTLTGVTYNEQFF.

The V and J genes are TRBV5-1 and TRBJ2-7; 7 nucleotides align to TRBD2. Germline V lookup: CDR1 SGHRS, CDR2 YFSETQ. This CDR3 region has 11 residues. J gave up 7 bases and V 7 bases, and 5 bases lay outside the gene matches. CDR3 sequence: CASALGGEQYF. The CDR3 DNA follows: TGCGCCAGCGCCCTGGGGGGGGAGCAGTACTTC.

CDR3 sequence reads: CASSVGHQNTEAFF. The CDR3 bases are TGCGCCAGCAGCGTAGGACACCAGAACACTGAAGCTTTCTTT. V is TRBV5-1 and J is TRBJ1-1; possibly TRBD1 for D (5 bases). The CDR3 length is 14 residues. Trimming left V 4 bases short and J 1 base short, with 11 bases between. CDR1 is SGHRS, CDR2 YFSETQ, per germline.

This chain connects TRBV5-4 to TRBJ1-1; 7 bases agree with TRBD1. The CDR3 extends over 18 amino acids. The germline CDR1 and CDR2 sequences are SGHNT and YYREEE (reference sequence). Trimming cost V 3 bases and J 0 bases; bases outside gene matches: 14. CDR3 sequence reads: CASSSKEKGARLNTEAFF. The DNA for the CDR3 is TGTGCCAGCAGCTCAAAGGAGAAGGGGGCGCGGCTGAACACTGAAGCTTTCTTT.

The rearrangement uses TRBV27 and TRBJ1-1; possible D gene TRBD1, 6 bases. The V gene lost 5 bases and the J gene lost 1 base, with 11 bases spanning the gap. Germline loops: CDR1 MNHEY, CDR2 SMNVEV (reference sequence). This CDR3 has 14 residues. The CDR3 DNA reads TGTGCCAGCAGTGAACAGGGCGGGAACACTGAAGCTTTCTTT. Its protein product is CASSEQGGNTEAFF.

The V gene is TRBV25-1, the J gene TRBJ1-6, with a tentative D call TRBD1 (5 bases). CDR1 is MGHDK, CDR2 SYGVNS, per germline. This CDR3 is built from 17 residues. V was pared by 2 bases and J by 9 bases, with 20 bases between. CDR3 bases: TGTGCCAGCAGTGAAAGTACACCCCAGGGTTTTCGTTCACCCCTCCACTTT. Its translation is CASSESTPQGFRSPLHF.

The rearrangement joins TRBV5-1 to TRBJ2-1; D perhaps matches TRBD1 (6 bases). V was clipped by 4 bases and J by 8 bases, with 22 bases between them. The CDR3 contains 16 residues. CDR1 and CDR2 from the germline V gene are SGHRS and YFSETQ. The CDR3 is CASSALGQPSGDEQFF. Written as DNA, the CDR3 is TGCGCCAGCAGCGCCCTAGGACAGCCTTCAGGCGATGAGCAGTTCTTC. Full variable domain (rest looked up from reference TRBV5-1 and TRBJ2-1): KAGVTQTPRYLIKTRGQQVTLSCSPISGHRSVSWYQQTPGQGLQFLFEYFSETQRNKGNFPGRFSGRQFSNSRSEMNVSTLELGDSALYLCASSALGQPSGDEQFFGPGTRLTVL.

V usage is TRBV4-1 and J usage is TRBJ2-1, with D possibly being TRBD1 (5 bases). This CDR3 has 16 residues. The germline gives CDR1 MGHRA, CDR2 YSYEKL. The V end was cut by 1 base, the J end by 1 base, with 11 bases between. The CDR3 region has the DNA TGCGCCAGCAGCCAAGGCCAGGGATTGTCCTACAATGAGCAGTTCTTC. As protein: CASSQGQGLSYNEQFF.

This chain links TRBV5-4 with TRBJ2-3; D possibly corresponds to TRBD1 (5 bases). The germline V gene has CDR1 SGHNT and CDR2 YYREEE (reference sequence). The V end lost 1 base, the J end lost 4 bases, and 13 bases lay between the germline ends. This CDR3 has 15 residues. CDR3 region: CASSLRGASADTQYF. CDR3 DNA sequence: TGTGCCAGCAGCTTGAGGGGCGCGTCTGCAGATACGCAGTATTTT.

J is TRBJ2-3 and V is TRBV18; unclear D gene. V lost 3 bases to trimming and J lost 2 bases, with 9 bases between them. Germline V lookup: CDR1 KGHSH, CDR2 LQKENI. This CDR3 contains 14 residues. This chain's CDR3 is CASSPPGFTDTQYF. The DNA for the CDR3 is TGTGCCAGCTCACCGCCAGGATTCACAGATACGCAGTATTTT.

This rearrangement joins TRBV7-2 to TRBJ2-2, with a weak D call TRBD1 (6 bases). CDR1 is SGHTA and CDR2 is FQGNSA in the germline V gene. There are 17 residues in the CDR3. Between the trimmed V and J ends, which lost 2 bases and 3 bases, there was a span of 16 bases. CDR3 sequence (DNA): TGTGCCAGCAGCTTACCCCGGGACACCCAGGACACCGGGGAGCTGTTTTTT. Its protein product is CASSLPRDTQDTGELFF.

The V call is TRBV2, the J call TRBJ2-7; D perhaps matches TRBD1 (7 bases). Trimming stripped 10 bases from V and 1 base from J, with 17 bases between. The CDR3 covers 14 residues. Germline CDR1 SNHLY, CDR2 FYNNEI. CDR3 bases: TGTGCCATTACACTCAGGGGGGCGTCCTACGAGCAGTACTTC. It specifies CAITLRGASYEQYF.

The chain employs TRBV2 and TRBJ1-1, with a tentative D call TRBD1 (5 bases). The CDR3 consists of 14 residues. In germline, CDR1 is SNHLY, CDR2 FYNNEI. The V and J ends lost 11 bases and 1 base respectively, with 17 bases between them. The CDR3 is CAPLSETGNTEAFF. CDR3 DNA: TGTGCCCCACTAAGTGAAACAGGGAACACTGAAGCTTTCTTT.

Here the CDR3 DNA reads TGTGCCAGCAGTTATCCTGGCGCGCAGGGCAATGAGCAGTTCTTC. Encoded protein: CASSYPGAQGNEQFF. The rearrangement joins TRBV6-5 to TRBJ2-1; weak D call: TRBD1 (5 bases). CDR1 and CDR2 (germline): MNHEY, SVGAGI. The V end lost 3 bases, the J end lost 6 bases, and 15 bases lay between the germline ends. The CDR3 has 15 residues.